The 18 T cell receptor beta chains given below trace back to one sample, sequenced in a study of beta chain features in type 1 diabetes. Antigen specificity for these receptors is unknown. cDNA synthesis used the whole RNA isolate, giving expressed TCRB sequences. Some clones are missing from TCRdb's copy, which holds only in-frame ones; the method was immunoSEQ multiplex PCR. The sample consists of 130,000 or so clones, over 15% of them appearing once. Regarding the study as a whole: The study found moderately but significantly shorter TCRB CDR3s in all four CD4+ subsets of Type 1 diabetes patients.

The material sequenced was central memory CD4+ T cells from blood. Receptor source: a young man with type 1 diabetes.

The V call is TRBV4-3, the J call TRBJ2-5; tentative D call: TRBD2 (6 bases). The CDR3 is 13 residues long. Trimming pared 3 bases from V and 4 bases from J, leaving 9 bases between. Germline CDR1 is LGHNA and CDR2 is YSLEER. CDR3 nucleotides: TGCGCCAGCAGCCAGTGGGGAGGAGAGACCCAGTACTTC. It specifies CASSQWGGETQYF.

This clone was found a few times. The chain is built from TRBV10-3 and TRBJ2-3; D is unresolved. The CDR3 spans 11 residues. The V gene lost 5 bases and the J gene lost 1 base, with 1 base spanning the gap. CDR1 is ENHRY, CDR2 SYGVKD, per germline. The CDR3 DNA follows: TGTGCCATCAGTCGCACAGATACGCAGTATTTT. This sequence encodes CAISRTDTQYF.

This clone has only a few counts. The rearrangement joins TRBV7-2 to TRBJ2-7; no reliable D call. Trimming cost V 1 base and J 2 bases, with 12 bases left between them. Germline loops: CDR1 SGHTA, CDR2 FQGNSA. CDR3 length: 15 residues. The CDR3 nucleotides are TGTGCCAGCAGCTTAGTCCCGGCTGGTCCCTACGAGCAGTACTTC. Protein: CASSLVPAGPYEQYF. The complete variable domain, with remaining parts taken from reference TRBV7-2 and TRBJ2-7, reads GAGVSQSPSNKVTEKGKDVELRCDPISGHTALYWYRQSLGQGLEFLIYFQGNSAPDKSGLPSDRFSAERTGGSVSTLTIQRTQQEDSAVYLCASSLVPAGPYEQYFGPGTRLTVT.

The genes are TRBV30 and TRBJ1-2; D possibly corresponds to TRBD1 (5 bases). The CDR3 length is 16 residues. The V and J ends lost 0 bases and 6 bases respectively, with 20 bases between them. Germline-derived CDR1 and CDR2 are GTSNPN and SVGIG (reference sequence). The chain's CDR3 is CAWSVRGEAGRDGYTF. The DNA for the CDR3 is TGTGCCTGGAGTGTAAGGGGTGAGGCAGGGAGGGATGGCTACACCTTC.

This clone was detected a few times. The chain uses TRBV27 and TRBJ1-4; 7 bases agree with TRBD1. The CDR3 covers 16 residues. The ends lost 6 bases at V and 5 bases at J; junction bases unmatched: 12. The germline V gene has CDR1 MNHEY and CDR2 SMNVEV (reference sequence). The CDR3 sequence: CASRTNSGGRNEKLFF. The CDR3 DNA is TGTGCCAGCAGAACCAATTCAGGGGGTAGAAATGAAAAACTGTTTTTT.

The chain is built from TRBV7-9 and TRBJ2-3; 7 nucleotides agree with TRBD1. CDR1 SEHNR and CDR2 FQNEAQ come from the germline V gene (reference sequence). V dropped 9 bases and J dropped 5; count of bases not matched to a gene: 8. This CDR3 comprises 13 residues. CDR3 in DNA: TGTGCCAGTAATGACAGGGAAAAAGATACGCAGTATTTT. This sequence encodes CASNDREKDTQYF.

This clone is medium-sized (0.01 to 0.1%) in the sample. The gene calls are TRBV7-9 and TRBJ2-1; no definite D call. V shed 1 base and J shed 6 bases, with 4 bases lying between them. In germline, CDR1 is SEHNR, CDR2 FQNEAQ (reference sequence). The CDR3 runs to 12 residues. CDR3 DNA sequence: TGTGCCAGCAGCTTAGACCCCAATGAGCAGTTCTTC. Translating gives CASSLDPNEQFF.

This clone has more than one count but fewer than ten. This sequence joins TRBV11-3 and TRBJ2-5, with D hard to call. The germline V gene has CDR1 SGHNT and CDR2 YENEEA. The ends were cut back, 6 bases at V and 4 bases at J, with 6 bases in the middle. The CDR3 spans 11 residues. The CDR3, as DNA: TGTGCCAGCAGGGATACAGAGACCCAGTACTTC. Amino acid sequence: CASRDTETQYF.

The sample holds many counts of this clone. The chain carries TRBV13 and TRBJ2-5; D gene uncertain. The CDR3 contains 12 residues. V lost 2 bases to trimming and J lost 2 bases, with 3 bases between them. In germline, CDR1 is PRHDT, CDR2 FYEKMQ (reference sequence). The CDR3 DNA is TGTGCCAGCAGCTTAATTCAAGAGACCCAGTACTTC. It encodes CASSLIQETQYF.

Here the CDR3 reads CASSASGSYNEQFF. CDR3 sequence (DNA): TGTGCCAGCAGTGCTAGCGGGTCCTACAATGAGCAGTTCTTC. The chain recombines TRBV6-5 with TRBJ2-1; 8 positions agree with TRBD2. This CDR3 comprises 14 residues. After removal of 5 bases from V and 1 base from J, the junction contained 1 base not matched to a gene. The V gene's germline CDR1 is MNHEY and CDR2 SVGAGI.

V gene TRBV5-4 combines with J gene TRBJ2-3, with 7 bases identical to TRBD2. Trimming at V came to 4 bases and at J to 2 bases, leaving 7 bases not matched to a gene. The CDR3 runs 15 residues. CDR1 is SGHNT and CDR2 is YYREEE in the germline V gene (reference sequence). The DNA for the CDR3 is TGTGCCAGCAGCCCAACCGGGACTACCACAGATACGCAGTATTTT. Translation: CASSPTGTTTDTQYF.

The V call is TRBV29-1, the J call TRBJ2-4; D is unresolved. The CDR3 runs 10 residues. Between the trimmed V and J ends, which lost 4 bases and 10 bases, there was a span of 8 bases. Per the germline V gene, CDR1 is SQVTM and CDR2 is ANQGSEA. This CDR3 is CSVVREIQYF. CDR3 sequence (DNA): TGCAGCGTTGTAAGGGAAATTCAGTACTTC.

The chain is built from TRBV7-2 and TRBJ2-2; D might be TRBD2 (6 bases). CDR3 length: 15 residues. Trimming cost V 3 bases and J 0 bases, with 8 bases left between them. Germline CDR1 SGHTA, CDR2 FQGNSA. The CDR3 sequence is CASSLGLTNTGELFF. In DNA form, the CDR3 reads TGTGCCAGCAGCTTGGGACTGACGAACACCGGGGAGCTGTTTTTT.

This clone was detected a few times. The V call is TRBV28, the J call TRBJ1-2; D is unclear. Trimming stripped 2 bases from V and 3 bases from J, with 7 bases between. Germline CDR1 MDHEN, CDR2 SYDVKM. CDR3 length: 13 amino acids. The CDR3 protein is CASSLVGYYGYTF. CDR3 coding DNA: TGTGCCAGCAGTTTAGTTGGGTACTATGGCTACACCTTC.

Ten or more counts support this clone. CDR3 sequence: CASSQVEEKLFF. The CDR3 DNA follows: TGCGCCAGCAGCCAAGTCGAGGAAAAACTGTTTTTT. The genes are TRBV4-3 and TRBJ1-4; D gene ambiguous. Looked up from germline, CDR1 is LGHNA and CDR2 is YSLEER. The CDR3 spans 12 residues. Trimming removed 1 base from V and 8 bases from J, with 5 bases in between.

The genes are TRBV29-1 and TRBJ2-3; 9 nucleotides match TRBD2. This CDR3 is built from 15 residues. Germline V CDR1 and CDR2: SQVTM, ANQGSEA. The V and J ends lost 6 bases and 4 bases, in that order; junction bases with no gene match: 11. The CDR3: CSVQPQTSGSDTQYF. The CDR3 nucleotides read TGCAGCGTCCAACCCCAGACTAGCGGATCAGATACGCAGTATTTT.

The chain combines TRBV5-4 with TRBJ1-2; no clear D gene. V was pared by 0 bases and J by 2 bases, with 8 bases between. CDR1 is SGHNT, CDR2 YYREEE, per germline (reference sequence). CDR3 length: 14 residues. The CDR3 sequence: CASSLVGQNYGYTF. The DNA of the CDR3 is TGTGCCAGCAGCTTGGTAGGGCAGAACTATGGCTACACCTTC.

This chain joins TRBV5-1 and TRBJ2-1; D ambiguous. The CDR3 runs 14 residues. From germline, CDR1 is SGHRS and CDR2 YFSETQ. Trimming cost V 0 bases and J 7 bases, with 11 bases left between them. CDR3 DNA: TGCGCCAGCAGCTTGGAAATTGGGTTAAATGAGCAGTTCTTC. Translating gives CASSLEIGLNEQFF.